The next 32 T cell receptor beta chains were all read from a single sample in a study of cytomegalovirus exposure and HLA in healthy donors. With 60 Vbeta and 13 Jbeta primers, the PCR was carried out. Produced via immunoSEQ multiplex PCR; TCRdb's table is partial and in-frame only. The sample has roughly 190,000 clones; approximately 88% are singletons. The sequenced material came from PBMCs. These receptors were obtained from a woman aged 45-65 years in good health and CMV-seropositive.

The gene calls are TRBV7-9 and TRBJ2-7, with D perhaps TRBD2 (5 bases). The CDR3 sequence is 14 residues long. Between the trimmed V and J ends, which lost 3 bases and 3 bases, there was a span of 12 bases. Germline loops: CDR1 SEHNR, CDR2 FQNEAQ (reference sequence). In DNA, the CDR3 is TGTGCCAGCAGCTTTCGGGATCCCCTCTACGAGCAGTACTTC. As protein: CASSFRDPLYEQYF.

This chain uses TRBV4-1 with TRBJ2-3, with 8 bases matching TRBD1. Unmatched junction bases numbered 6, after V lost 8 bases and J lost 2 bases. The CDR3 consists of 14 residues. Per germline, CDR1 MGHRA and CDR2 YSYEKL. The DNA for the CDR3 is TGCGCCAGCGCACAGGGGGGCGACACAGATACGCAGTATTTT. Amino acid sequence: CASAQGGDTDTQYF.

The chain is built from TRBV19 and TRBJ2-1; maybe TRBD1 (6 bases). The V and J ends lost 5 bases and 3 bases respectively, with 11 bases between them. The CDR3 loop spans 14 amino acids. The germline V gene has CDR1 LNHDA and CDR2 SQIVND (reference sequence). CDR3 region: CASSSRDNYNEQFF. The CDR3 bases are TGTGCCAGTAGTTCCAGGGACAACTACAATGAGCAGTTCTTC.

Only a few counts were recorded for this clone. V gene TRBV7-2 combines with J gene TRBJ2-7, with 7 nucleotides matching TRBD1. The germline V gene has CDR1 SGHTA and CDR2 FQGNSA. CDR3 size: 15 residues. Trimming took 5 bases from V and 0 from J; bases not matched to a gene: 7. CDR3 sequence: CASSEPGQSSYEQYF. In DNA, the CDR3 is TGTGCCAGCAGCGAGCCGGGACAGAGCTCCTACGAGCAGTACTTC.

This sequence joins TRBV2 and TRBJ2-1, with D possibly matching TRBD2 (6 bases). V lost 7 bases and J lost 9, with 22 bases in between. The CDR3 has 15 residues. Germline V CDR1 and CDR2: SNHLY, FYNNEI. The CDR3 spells CASNLKLSGVSEQFF. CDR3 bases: TGTGCCAGCAATCTAAAACTATCGGGGGTGTCTGAGCAGTTCTTC.

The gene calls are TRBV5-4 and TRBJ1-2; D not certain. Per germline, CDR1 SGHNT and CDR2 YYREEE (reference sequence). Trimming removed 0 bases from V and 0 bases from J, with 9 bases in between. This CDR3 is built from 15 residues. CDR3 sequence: CASSLGRDSNYGYTF. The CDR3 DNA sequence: TGTGCCAGCAGCTTGGGTCGGGATTCTAACTATGGCTACACCTTC.

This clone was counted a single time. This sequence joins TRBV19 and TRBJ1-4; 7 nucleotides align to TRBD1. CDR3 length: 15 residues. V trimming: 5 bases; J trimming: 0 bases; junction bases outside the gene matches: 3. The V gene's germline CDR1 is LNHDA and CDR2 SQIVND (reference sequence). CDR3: CASSGQGATNEKLFF. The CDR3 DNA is TGTGCCAGTAGTGGCCAGGGGGCAACTAATGAAAAACTGTTTTTT.

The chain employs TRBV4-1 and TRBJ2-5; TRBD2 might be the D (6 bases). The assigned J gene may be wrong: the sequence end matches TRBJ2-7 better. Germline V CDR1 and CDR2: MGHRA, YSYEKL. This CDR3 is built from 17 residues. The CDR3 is CASSQGLGGGDAYEQYF. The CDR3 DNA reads TGCGCCAGCAGCCAAGGATTGGGTGGAGGGGACGCCTACGAGCAGTACTTC.

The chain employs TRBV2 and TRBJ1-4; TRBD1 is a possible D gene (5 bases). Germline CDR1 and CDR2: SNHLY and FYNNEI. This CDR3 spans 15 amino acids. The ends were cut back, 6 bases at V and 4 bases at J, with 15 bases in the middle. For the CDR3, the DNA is TGTGCCAGCAGGGGGGGAGGGAAGAATAATGAAAAACTGTTTTTT. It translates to CASRGGGKNNEKLFF.

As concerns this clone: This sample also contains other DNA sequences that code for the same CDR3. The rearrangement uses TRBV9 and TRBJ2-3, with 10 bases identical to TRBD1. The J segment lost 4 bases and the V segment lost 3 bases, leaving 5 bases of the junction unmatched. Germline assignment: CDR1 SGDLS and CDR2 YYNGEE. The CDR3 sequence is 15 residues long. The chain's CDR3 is CASSARDRGADTQYF. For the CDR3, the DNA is TGTGCCAGCAGCGCCCGGGACAGGGGAGCAGATACGCAGTATTTT.

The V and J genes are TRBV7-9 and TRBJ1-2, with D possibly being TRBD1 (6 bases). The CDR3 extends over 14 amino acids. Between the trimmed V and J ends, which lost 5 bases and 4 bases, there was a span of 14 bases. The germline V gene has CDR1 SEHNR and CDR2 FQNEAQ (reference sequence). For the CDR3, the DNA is TGTGCCAGCAGCATAACAGGGAGAGGCTATGGCTACACCTTC. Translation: CASSITGRGYGYTF.

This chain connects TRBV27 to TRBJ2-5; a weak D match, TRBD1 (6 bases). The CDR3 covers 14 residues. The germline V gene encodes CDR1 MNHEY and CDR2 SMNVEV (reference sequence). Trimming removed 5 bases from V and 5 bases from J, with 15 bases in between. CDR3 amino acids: CASSTTGWGETQYF. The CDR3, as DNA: TGTGCCAGCAGTACCACAGGGTGGGGGGAGACCCAGTACTTC.

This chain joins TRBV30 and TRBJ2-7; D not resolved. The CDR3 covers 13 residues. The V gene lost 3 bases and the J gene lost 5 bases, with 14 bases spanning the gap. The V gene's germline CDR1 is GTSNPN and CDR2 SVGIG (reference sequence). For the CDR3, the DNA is TGTGCCTGGAGGAAACGAGGAGCGCACGAGCAGTACTTC. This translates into CAWRKRGAHEQYF. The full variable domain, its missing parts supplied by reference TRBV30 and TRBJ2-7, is SQTIHQWPATLVQPVGSPLSLECTVEGTSNPNLYWYRQAAGRGLQLLFYSVGIGQISSEVPQNLSASRPQDRQFILSSKKLLLSDSGFYLCAWRKRGAHEQYFGPGTRLTVT.

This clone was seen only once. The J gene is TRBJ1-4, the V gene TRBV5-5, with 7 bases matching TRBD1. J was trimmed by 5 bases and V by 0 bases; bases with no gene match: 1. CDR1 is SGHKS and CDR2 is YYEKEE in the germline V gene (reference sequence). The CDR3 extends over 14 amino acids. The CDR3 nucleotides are TGTGCCAGCAGCTTGGACAGGGGAAATGAAAAACTGTTTTTT. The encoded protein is CASSLDRGNEKLFF.

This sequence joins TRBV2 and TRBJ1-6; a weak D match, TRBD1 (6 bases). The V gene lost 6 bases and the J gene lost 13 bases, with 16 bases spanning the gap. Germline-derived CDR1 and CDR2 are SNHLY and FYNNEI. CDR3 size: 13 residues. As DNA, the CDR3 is TGTGCCAGCAGAGAATTGGACAGTTTTCCCCTCCACTTT. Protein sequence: CASRELDSFPLHF. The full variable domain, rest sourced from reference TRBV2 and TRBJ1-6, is EPEVTQTPSHQVTQMGQEVILRCVPISNHLYFYWYRQILGQKVEFLVSFYNNEISEKSEIFDDQFSVERPDGSNFTLKIRSTKLEDSAMYFCASRELDSFPLHFGNGTRLTVT.

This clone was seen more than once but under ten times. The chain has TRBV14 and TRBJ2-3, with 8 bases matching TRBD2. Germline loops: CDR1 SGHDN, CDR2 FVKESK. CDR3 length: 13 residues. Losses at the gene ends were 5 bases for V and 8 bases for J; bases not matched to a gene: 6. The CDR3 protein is CASSSGGAGTQYF. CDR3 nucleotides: TGTGCCAGCAGCTCCGGGGGGGCTGGTACGCAGTATTTT.

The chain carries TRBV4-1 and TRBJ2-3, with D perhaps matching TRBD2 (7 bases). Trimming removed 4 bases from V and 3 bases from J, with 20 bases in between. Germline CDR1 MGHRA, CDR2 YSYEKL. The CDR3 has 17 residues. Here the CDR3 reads CASSPLGAGAGTDTQYF. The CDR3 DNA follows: TGCGCCAGCAGCCCCCTTGGGGCGGGGGCCGGTACAGATACGCAGTATTTT.

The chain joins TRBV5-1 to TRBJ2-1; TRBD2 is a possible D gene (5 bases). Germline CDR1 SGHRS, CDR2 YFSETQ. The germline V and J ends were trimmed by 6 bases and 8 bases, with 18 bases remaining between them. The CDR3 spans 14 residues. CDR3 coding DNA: TGCGCCAGCATCCCCGGAGGTTACAATGATGAGCAGTTCTTC. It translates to CASIPGGYNDEQFF.

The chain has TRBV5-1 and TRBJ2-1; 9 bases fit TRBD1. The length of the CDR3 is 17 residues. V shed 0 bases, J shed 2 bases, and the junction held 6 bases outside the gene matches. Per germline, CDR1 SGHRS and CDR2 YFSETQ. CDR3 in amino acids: CASSLVAGDRAYNEQFF. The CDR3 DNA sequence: TGCGCCAGCAGCTTGGTGGCGGGGGACAGGGCCTACAATGAGCAGTTCTTC.

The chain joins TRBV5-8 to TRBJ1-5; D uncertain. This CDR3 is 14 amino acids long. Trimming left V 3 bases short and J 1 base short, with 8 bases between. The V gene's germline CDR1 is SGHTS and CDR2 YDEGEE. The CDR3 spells CASSSVRSNQPQHF. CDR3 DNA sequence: TGTGCCAGCAGCTCCGTTAGAAGCAATCAGCCCCAGCATTTT. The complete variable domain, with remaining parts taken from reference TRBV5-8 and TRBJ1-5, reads EAGVTQSPTHLIKTRGQQATLRCSPISGHTSVYWYQQALGLGLQFLLWYDEGEERNRGNFPPRFSGRQFPNYSSELNVNALELEDSALYLCASSSVRSNQPQHFGDGTRLSIL.

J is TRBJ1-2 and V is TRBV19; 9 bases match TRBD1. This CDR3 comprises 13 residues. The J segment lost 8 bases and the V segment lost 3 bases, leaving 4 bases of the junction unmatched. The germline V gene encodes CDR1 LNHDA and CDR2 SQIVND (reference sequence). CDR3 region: CASSMDRGGGYTF. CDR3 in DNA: TGTGCCAGTAGTATGGACAGGGGAGGCGGCTACACCTTC.

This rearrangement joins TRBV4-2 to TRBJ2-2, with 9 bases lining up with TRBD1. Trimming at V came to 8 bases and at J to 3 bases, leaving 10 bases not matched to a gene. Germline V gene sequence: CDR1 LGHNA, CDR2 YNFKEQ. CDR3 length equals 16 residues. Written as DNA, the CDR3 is TGTGCCAGCTCTTCTCTTCGGGACAGGGACACCGGGGAGCTGTTTTTT. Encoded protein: CASSSLRDRDTGELFF.

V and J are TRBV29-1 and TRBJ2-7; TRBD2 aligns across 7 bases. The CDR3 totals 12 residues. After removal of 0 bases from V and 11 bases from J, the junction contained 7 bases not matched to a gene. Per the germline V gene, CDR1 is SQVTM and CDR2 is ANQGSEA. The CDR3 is CSVEDGGGVEYF. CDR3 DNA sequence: TGCAGCGTTGAAGACGGCGGGGGAGTAGAGTACTTC.

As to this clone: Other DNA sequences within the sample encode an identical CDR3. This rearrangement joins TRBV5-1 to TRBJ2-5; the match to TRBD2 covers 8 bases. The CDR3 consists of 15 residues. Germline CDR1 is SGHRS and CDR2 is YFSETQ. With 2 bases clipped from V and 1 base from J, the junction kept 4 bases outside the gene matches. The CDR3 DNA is TGCGCCAGCAGCTTCGGGAGCGGGGGCCAAGAGACCCAGTACTTC. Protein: CASSFGSGGQETQYF.

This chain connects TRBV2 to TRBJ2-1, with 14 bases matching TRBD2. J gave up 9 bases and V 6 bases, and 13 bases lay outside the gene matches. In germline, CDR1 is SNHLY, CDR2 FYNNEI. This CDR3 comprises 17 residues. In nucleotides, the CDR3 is TGTGCCAGCAGCAGGCGGCCGACTAGCGGGGGGGCTGGTGAGCAGTTCTTC. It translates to CASSRRPTSGGAGEQFF.

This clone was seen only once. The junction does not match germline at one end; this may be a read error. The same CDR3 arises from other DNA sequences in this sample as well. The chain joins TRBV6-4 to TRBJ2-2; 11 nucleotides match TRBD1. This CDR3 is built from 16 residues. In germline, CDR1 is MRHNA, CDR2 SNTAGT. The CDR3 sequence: CASSGQGAKNTGELFF. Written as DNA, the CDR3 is TGTGCCAGCAGCGGACAGGGGGCTAAGAACACCGGAGAGCTGTTTTTT.

CDR3 DNA: TGCGCCAGCAGCCAAGATGAGGCAGTCCCTACTTACGAGCAGTACTTC. Protein product: CASSQDEAVPTYEQYF. The chain has TRBV4-3 and TRBJ2-7; unclear D gene. The CDR3 runs 16 residues. Germline assignment: CDR1 LGHNA and CDR2 YSLEER. V shed 0 bases and J shed 4 bases, with 16 bases lying between them.

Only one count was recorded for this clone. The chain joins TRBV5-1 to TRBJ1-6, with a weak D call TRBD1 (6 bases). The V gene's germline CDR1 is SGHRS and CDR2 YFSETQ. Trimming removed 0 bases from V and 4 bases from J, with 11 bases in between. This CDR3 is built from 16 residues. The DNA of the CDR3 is TGCGCCAGCAGCTTGGGACAGGTGCCATATAATTCACCCCTCCACTTT. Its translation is CASSLGQVPYNSPLHF.

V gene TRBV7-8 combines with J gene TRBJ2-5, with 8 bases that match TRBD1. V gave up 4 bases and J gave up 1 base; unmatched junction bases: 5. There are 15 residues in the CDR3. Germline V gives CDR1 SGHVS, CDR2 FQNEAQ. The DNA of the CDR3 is TGTGCCAGCAGCTCGGGACAGGCTACCCAAGAGACCCAGTACTTC. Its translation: CASSSGQATQETQYF.

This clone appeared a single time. CDR3 protein: CASSSGQGAYYGYTF. CDR3 in DNA: TGTGCCAGCAGTTCCGGACAGGGGGCGTACTATGGCTACACCTTC. The chain is built from TRBV27 and TRBJ1-2; 11 bases align to TRBD1. The CDR3 contains 15 residues. Germline CDR1 MNHEY, CDR2 SMNVEV (reference sequence). Trimming took 4 bases from V and 3 from J; bases not matched to a gene: 4.

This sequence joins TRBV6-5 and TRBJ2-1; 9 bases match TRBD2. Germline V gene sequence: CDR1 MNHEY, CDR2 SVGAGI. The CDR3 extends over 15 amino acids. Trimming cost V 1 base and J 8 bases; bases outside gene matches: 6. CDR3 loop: CASSYFVAGAHEQFF. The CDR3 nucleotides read TGTGCCAGCAGTTACTTCGTAGCGGGGGCACATGAGCAGTTCTTC.

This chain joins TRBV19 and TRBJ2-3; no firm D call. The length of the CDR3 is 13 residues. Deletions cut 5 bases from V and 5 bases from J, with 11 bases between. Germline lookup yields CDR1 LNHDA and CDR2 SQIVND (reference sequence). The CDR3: CASSSGPLDTQYF. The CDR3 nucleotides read TGTGCCAGTAGTTCTGGGCCTCTAGATACGCAGTATTTT.